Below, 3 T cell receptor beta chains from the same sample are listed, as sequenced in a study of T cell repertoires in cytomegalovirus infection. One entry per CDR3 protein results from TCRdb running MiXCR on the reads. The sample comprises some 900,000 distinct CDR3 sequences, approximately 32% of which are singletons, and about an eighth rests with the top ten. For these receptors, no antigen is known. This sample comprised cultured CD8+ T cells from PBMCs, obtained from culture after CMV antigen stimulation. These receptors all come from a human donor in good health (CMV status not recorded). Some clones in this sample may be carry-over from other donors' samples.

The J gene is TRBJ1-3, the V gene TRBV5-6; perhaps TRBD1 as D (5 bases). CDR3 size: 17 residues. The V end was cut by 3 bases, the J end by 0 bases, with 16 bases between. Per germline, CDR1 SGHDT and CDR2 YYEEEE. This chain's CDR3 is CASSSGTDISSGNTIYF. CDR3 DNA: TGTGCCAGCAGCTCCGGGACGGATATCAGCTCTGGAAACACCATATATTTT.

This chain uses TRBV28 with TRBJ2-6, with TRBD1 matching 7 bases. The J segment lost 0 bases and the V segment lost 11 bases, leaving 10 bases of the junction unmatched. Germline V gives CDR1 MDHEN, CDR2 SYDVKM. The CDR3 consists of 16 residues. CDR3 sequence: CALSGGDSSGANVLTF. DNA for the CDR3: TGTGCCCTCTCAGGTGGGGACAGCTCTGGGGCCAACGTCCTGACTTTC. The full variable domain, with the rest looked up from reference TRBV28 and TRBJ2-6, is DVKVTQSSRYLVKRTGEKVFLECVQDMDHENMFWYRQDPGLGLRLIYFSYDVKMKEKGDIPEGYSVSREKKERFSLILESASTNQTSMYLCALSGGDSSGANVLTFGAGSRLTVL.

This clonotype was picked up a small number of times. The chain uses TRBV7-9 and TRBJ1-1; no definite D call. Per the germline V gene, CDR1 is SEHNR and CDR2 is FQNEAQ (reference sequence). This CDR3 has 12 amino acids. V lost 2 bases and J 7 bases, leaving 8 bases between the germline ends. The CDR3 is CASSLLRYEAFF. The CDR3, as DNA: TGTGCCAGCAGCTTACTCAGATATGAAGCTTTCTTT.